What follows are 30 T cell receptor beta chains derived from one specimen sequenced in a study of cytomegalovirus exposure and HLA in healthy donors. In the PCR, 60 Vbeta and 13 Jbeta primers were used. TCRdb's table, derived via immunoSEQ multiplex PCR, lists solely in-frame clones and lacks some. The sample lists some 140,000 clones, nearly 80% seen once, with around 13% in the top ten. Sequenced sample: PBMCs. The source of these receptors is a man aged 30 to 39 in good health and CMV-seropositive.

The chain has TRBV9 and TRBJ1-1, with 7 bases fitting TRBD1. With 0 bases clipped from V and 1 base from J, the junction kept 0 bases outside the gene matches. The CDR3 is 14 amino acids. The V gene's germline CDR1 is SGDLS and CDR2 YYNGEE. CDR3 nucleotide sequence: TGTGCCAGCAGCGTAGGGACAGGGAACACTGAAGCTTTCTTT. Encoded protein: CASSVGTGNTEAFF.

V is TRBV19 and J is TRBJ1-4; tentative D call: TRBD1 (5 bases). The CDR3 runs to 16 residues. The V end was cut by 3 bases, the J end by 4 bases, with 15 bases between. Germline lookup yields CDR1 LNHDA and CDR2 SQIVND (reference sequence). CDR3 in DNA: TGTGCCAGTAGTATTTCTGCGGGACGCCTTAATGAAAAACTGTTTTTT. Translating gives CASSISAGRLNEKLFF.

This rearrangement joins TRBV27 to TRBJ2-7, with D possibly matching TRBD1 (6 bases). This CDR3 has 13 amino acids. Germline V gene sequence: CDR1 MNHEY, CDR2 SMNVEV (reference sequence). Trimming shortened V by 5 bases and J by 0 bases, and 8 bases separated the two germline ends. In DNA form, the CDR3 reads TGTGCCAGCAGTGAACAGGGCTCCTACGAGCAGTACTTC. Residues: CASSEQGSYEQYF.

The chain recombines TRBV28 with TRBJ1-1, with 8 bases identical to TRBD1. Unmatched junction bases numbered 4, after V lost 9 bases and J lost 4 bases. The CDR3 runs 12 residues. The V gene's germline CDR1 is MDHEN and CDR2 SYDVKM. CDR3 sequence: CARQGGSTEAFF. The CDR3 DNA reads TGTGCCAGACAGGGGGGTAGCACTGAAGCTTTCTTT.

The chain is built from TRBV28 and TRBJ1-1, with D unresolved. The CDR3 runs 11 residues. Trimming cost V 4 bases and J 6 bases, with 6 bases left between them. Per the germline V gene, CDR1 is MDHEN and CDR2 is SYDVKM. CDR3 sequence: CASSSRAEAFF. The CDR3 nucleotides are TGTGCCAGCAGTTCCCGGGCTGAAGCTTTCTTT.

This chain joins TRBV28 and TRBJ2-1; 7 nucleotides align to TRBD2. CDR1 and CDR2 (germline): MDHEN, SYDVKM. The CDR3 is made up of 16 amino acids. After removal of 3 bases from V and 3 bases from J, the junction contained 8 bases not matched to a gene. In DNA, the CDR3 is TGTGCCAGCAGTTTTTGGGCGGGGGACGACTACAATGAGCAGTTCTTC. It codes for CASSFWAGDDYNEQFF.

This chain links TRBV9 with TRBJ2-3, with 7 nucleotides matching TRBD2. J gave up 4 bases and V 3 bases, and 5 bases lay outside the gene matches. The CDR3 spans 14 residues. CDR1 is SGDLS, CDR2 YYNGEE, per germline. CDR3 protein: CASSETTSADTQYF. DNA for the CDR3: TGTGCCAGCAGCGAGACAACTAGCGCAGATACGCAGTATTTT.

A single count supports this clone. The rearrangement uses TRBV5-4 and TRBJ2-7, with D perhaps TRBD2 (6 bases). V dropped 0 bases and J dropped 2 bases, with 9 bases sitting between them. Per the germline V gene, CDR1 is SGHNT and CDR2 is YYREEE (reference sequence). The CDR3 sequence is 14 residues long. This CDR3 reads CASSLAGRTYEQYF. The CDR3 DNA follows: TGTGCCAGCAGCTTGGCAGGGAGGACCTACGAGCAGTACTTC.

The chain couples TRBV4-1 to TRBJ1-1; D is unresolved. The CDR3 is 15 amino acids. CDR1 is MGHRA, CDR2 YSYEKL, per germline. Between the trimmed V and J ends, which lost 0 bases and 4 bases, there was a span of 12 bases. As DNA, the CDR3 is TGCGCCAGCAGCCAAGATCTCACTCGGGGCACTGAAGCTTTCTTT. Amino acids: CASSQDLTRGTEAFF.

The chain carries TRBV30 and TRBJ2-3; weak D call: TRBD2 (6 bases). This CDR3 is 14 amino acids long. Germline CDR1 GTSNPN, CDR2 SVGIG (reference sequence). V was clipped by 2 bases and J by 3 bases, with 12 bases between them. The CDR3 DNA is TGTGCCTGGAGTCTAAATAGCGGAACAGATACGCAGTATTTT. It yields the protein CAWSLNSGTDTQYF.

CDR3 in DNA: TGCGCCAGCAGCCAAATGCCGGGGGAGCCCCAGCATTTT. Protein product: CASSQMPGEPQHF. The chain combines TRBV4-1 with TRBJ1-5; the D gene is possibly TRBD1 (5 bases). Germline lookup yields CDR1 MGHRA and CDR2 YSYEKL. This CDR3 comprises 13 residues. V lost 2 bases and J 8 bases, leaving 10 bases between the germline ends.

The rearrangement joins TRBV5-1 to TRBJ2-7; 8 nucleotides agree with TRBD2. The germline gives CDR1 SGHRS, CDR2 YFSETQ. The CDR3 runs to 16 residues. The junction had 11 bases not matched to a gene; V was cut back by 4 bases and J by 2 bases. Written as DNA, the CDR3 is TGCGCCAGCAGCCCGCGGTTGAGCGGGAGCACCTACGAGCAGTACTTC. Protein: CASSPRLSGSTYEQYF.

This clone showed up just a few times. The gene calls are TRBV4-2 and TRBJ2-2; 8 nucleotides line up with TRBD1. Germline CDR1 reads LGHNA; CDR2 reads YNFKEQ. This CDR3 contains 16 residues. The V and J ends lost 2 bases and 7 bases, in that order; junction bases with no gene match: 9. CDR3 amino acids: CASSQYSGGANGELFF. The CDR3 coding sequence is TGTGCCAGCAGCCAATATTCAGGGGGCGCAAACGGGGAGCTGTTTTTT.

The rearrangement uses TRBV6-5 and TRBJ2-7; 8 nucleotides agree with TRBD2. V was pared by 5 bases and J by 4 bases, with 10 bases of the junction left unmatched. This CDR3 region has 15 residues. Germline CDR1 MNHEY, CDR2 SVGAGI. The DNA of the CDR3 is TGTGCCAGCAGTCCCCCGGGGGGGGCCCAGTACGAGCAGTACTTC. Protein sequence: CASSPPGGAQYEQYF.

The rearrangement links TRBV30 to TRBJ2-7, with D tentatively TRBD1 (5 bases). V was trimmed by 3 bases and J by 3 bases, leaving 6 bases between them. CDR3 length: 11 amino acids. The germline CDR1 and CDR2 sequences are GTSNPN and SVGIG (reference sequence). Here the CDR3 reads CAWRTVYEQYF. CDR3 DNA: TGTGCCTGGAGGACAGTCTACGAGCAGTACTTC.

The chain links TRBV28 to TRBJ2-3; TRBD2 agrees at 8 bases. The CDR3 totals 15 residues. The germline CDR1 and CDR2 sequences are MDHEN and SYDVKM. V trimming: 6 bases; J trimming: 1 base; junction bases outside the gene matches: 6. Written as DNA, the CDR3 is TGTGCCAGCAGCCGACAGCGGGAGCGCACAGATACGCAGTATTTT. Translating it yields CASSRQRERTDTQYF.

The chain recombines TRBV25-1 with TRBJ1-1, with D perhaps matching TRBD1 (5 bases). Trimming cost V 3 bases and J 1 base, with 9 bases left between them. Looked up from germline, CDR1 is MGHDK and CDR2 is SYGVNS. CDR3 length: 14 residues. The CDR3 spells CASSDWGGNTEAFF. CDR3 DNA: TGTGCCAGCAGTGATTGGGGGGGGAACACTGAAGCTTTCTTT.

The CDR3 coding sequence is TGTGCCAGCAGGGAGACTAGGGCTCGGGAGCAGTTCTTC. It encodes CASRETRAREQFF. The chain recombines TRBV6-1 with TRBJ2-1; TRBD2 might be the D (6 bases). The CDR3 contains 13 residues. Trimming removed 6 bases from V and 10 bases from J, with 16 bases in between. The germline gives CDR1 MNHNS, CDR2 SASEGT.

The chain uses TRBV28 and TRBJ2-1, with D uncertain. This CDR3 is built from 10 residues. Germline V gene lookup returns CDR1 MDHEN and CDR2 SYDVKM. V was shortened by 8 bases and J by 11 bases, with 10 bases between the two germline ends. The DNA for the CDR3 is TGTGCCAGCGAAAAGCGTCAGCAGTTCTTC. This codes for CASEKRQQFF.

This rearrangement joins TRBV28 to TRBJ1-2; 9 positions match TRBD1. Germline trimming cut 5 bases from V and 8 bases from J; bases unmatched to any gene: 3. The length of the CDR3 is 12 residues. Germline assignment: CDR1 MDHEN and CDR2 SYDVKM. The CDR3 nucleotides read TGTGCCAGCAGTGGGACAGGGACGGGCTACACCTTC. This sequence encodes CASSGTGTGYTF.

The rearrangement joins TRBV15 to TRBJ1-5, with TRBD1 matching 9 bases. Germline V CDR1 and CDR2: LNHNV, YYDKDF (reference sequence). V shed 5 bases and J 6 bases; nucleotides not matched to a gene: 8. This CDR3 is 15 amino acids long. CDR3 loop: CATSGLGQGGQPQHF. The CDR3, as DNA: TGTGCCACCAGCGGATTGGGACAGGGCGGTCAGCCCCAGCATTTT.

Comment on this clone: The sample holds other DNA sequences that translate to the same CDR3. The chain has TRBV5-1 and TRBJ2-7, with 10 bases aligning to TRBD2. After removal of 1 base from V and 2 bases from J, the junction contained 3 bases not matched to a gene. The CDR3 loop spans 15 amino acids. Germline CDR1 and CDR2: SGHRS and YFSETQ. DNA of the CDR3: TGCGCCAGCAGCTTGACTAGCGGGGCAACCTACGAGCAGTACTTC. Residues: CASSLTSGATYEQYF.

The rearrangement links TRBV18 to TRBJ1-2; 8 bases are a match to TRBD1. The CDR3 loop spans 17 amino acids. The germline gives CDR1 KGHSH, CDR2 LQKENI. Losses at the gene ends were 4 bases for V and 4 bases for J; bases not matched to a gene: 14. The chain's CDR3 is CASSQYLIRQGIYGYTF. The CDR3 DNA follows: TGTGCCAGCTCACAATACCTAATAAGACAGGGGATCTATGGCTACACCTTC.

This chain uses TRBV29-1 with TRBJ2-7; TRBD2 matches 13 bases. V was clipped by 4 bases and J by 0 bases; unmatched bases: 12. Germline V CDR1 and CDR2: SQVTM, ANQGSEA. This CDR3 contains 18 residues. In DNA, the CDR3 is TGCAGCGTTGGTTACGGGACTAGCGGGGTGCTGAGCTCCTACGAGCAGTACTTC. Translating gives CSVGYGTSGVLSSYEQYF.

The chain carries TRBV5-4 and TRBJ2-7, with TRBD1 identical over 8 bases. This CDR3 region has 14 residues. From germline, CDR1 is SGHNT and CDR2 YYREEE (reference sequence). The J segment lost 2 bases and the V segment lost 4 bases, leaving 5 bases of the junction unmatched. The CDR3 DNA sequence: TGTGCCAGCAGCACGCAGACAGGGGCCTACGAGCAGTACTTC. Translating gives CASSTQTGAYEQYF.

The rearrangement joins TRBV29-1 to TRBJ1-2; unclear D gene. V was shortened by 4 bases and J by 4 bases, with 10 bases between the two germline ends. Germline values: CDR1 SQVTM, CDR2 ANQGSEA. The CDR3 length is 12 residues. This CDR3 reads CSVARQSYGYTF. The CDR3 nucleotides read TGCAGCGTTGCCAGGCAGAGCTATGGCTACACCTTC. Full variable domain (remainder filled in from reference TRBV29-1 and TRBJ1-2): SAVISQKPSRDICQRGTSLTIQCQVDSQVTMMFWYRQQPGQSLTLIATANQGSEATYESGFVIDKFPISRPNLTFSTLTVSNMSPEDSSIYLCSVARQSYGYTFGSGTRLTVV.

The V call is TRBV7-6, the J call TRBJ1-1; tentatively, D is TRBD1 (5 bases). The ends were cut back, 1 base at V and 4 bases at J, with 7 bases in the middle. The CDR3 contains 13 residues. From germline, CDR1 is SGHVS and CDR2 FNYEAQ. The CDR3 protein is CASSLGGVTEAFF. DNA for the CDR3: TGTGCCAGCAGCTTAGGGGGGGTCACTGAAGCTTTCTTT.

The chain employs TRBV10-3 and TRBJ2-3; D may be TRBD2 (5 bases). This CDR3 spans 13 amino acids. The germline gives CDR1 ENHRY, CDR2 SYGVKD. Deletions cut 2 bases from V and 3 bases from J, with 6 bases between. CDR3 nucleotide sequence: TGTGCCATCAGTGAGGGAGGAACAGATACGCAGTATTTT. It encodes CAISEGGTDTQYF.

This clone has more than one count but fewer than ten. The rearrangement uses TRBV5-1 and TRBJ2-7; 7 bases match TRBD2. The germline gives CDR1 SGHRS, CDR2 YFSETQ. The J segment lost 2 bases and the V segment lost 4 bases, leaving 9 bases of the junction unmatched. The CDR3 length is 15 residues. The DNA for the CDR3 is TGCGCCAGCAGCCTGTGGGAGGGACCCACCTACGAGCAGTACTTC. It yields the protein CASSLWEGPTYEQYF.

This chain joins TRBV13 and TRBJ2-1; the match to TRBD2 covers 12 bases. Germline-derived CDR1 and CDR2 are PRHDT and FYEKMQ (reference sequence). This CDR3 is 16 amino acids long. V was pared by 1 base and J by 6 bases, with 4 bases of the junction left unmatched. The CDR3: CASSLEGLAGFNEQFF. The DNA for the CDR3 is TGTGCCAGCAGCTTAGAGGGACTAGCGGGCTTCAATGAGCAGTTCTTC.